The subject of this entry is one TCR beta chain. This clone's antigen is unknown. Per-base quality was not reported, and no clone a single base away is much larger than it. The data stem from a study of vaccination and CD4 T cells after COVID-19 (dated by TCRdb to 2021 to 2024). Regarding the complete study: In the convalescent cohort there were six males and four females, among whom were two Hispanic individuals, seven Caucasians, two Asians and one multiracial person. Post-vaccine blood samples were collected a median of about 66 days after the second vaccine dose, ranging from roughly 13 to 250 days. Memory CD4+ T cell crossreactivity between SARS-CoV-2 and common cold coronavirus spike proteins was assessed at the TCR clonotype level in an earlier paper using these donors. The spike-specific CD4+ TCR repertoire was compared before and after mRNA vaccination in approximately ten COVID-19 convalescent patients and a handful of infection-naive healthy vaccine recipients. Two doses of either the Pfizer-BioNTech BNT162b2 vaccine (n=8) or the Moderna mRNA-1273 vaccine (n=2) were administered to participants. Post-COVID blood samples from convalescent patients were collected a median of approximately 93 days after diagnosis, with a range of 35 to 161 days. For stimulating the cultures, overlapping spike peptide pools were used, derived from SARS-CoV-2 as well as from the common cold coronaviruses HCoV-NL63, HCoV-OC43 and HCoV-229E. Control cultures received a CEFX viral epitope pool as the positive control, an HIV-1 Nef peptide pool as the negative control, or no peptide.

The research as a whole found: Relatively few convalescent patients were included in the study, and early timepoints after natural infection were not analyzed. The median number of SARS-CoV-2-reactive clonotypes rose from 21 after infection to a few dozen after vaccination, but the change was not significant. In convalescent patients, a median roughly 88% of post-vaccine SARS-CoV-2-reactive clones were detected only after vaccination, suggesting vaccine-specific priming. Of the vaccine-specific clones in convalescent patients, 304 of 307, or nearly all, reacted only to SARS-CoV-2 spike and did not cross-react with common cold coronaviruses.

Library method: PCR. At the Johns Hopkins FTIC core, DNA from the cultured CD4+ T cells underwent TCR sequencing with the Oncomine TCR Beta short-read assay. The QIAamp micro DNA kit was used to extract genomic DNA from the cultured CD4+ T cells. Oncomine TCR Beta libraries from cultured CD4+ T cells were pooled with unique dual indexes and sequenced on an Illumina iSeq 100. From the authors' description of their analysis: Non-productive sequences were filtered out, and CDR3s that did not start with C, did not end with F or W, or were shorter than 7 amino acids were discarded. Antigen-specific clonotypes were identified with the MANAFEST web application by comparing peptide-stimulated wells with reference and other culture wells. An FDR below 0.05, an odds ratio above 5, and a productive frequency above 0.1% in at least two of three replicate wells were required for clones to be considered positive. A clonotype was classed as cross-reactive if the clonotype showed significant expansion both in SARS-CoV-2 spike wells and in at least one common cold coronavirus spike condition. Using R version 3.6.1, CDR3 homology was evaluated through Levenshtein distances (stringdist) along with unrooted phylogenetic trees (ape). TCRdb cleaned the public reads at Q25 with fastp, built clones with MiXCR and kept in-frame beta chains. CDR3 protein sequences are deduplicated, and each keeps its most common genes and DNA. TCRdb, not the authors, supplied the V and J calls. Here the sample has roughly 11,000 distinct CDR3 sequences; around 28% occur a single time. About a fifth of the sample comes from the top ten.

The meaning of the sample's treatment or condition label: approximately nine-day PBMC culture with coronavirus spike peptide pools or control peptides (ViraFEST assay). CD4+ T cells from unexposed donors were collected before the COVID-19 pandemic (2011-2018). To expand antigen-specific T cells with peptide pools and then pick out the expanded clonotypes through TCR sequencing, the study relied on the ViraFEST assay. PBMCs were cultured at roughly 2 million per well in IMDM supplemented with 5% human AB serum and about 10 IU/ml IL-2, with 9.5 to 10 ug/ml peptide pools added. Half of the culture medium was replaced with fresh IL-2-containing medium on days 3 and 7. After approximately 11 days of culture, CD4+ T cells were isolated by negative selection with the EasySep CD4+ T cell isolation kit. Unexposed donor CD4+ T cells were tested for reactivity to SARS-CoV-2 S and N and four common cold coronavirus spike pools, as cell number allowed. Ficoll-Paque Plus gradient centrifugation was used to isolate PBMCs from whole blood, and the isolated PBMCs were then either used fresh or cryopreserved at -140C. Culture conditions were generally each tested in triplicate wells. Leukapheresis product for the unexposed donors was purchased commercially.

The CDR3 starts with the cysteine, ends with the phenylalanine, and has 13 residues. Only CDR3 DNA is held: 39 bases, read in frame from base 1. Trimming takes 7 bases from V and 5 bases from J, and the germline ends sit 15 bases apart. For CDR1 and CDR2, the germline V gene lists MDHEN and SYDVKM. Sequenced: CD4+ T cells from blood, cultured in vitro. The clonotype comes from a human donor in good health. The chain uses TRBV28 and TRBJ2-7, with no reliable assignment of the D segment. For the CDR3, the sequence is CASTTPDRDEQYF. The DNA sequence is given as TGTGCCAGCACCACCCCCGATCGTGACGAGCAGTACTTC.